The clone carrying this TCR beta chain was seen many times. Antigen specificity is unknown. With V trimmed by 5 bases and J by 6 bases, 12 bases remained unmatched. Germline V CDR1 and CDR2: GTSNPN, SVGIG (reference sequence). The CDR3 sequence is 14 residues long. The use of genomic DNA as template underpinned the TCR beta VDJ and CDR3 profiling. TCRdb ran MiXCR on the reads and lists one entry per CDR3 protein. Here the sample spans some 44,000 distinct CDR3 sequences, 55% to 80% being singletons. The record originates from a study of CD8+CD57+ T cells in acquired aplastic anemia. At the level of the study: The mean DNA yield obtained from sorted CD4+ and CD8+ cells came to approximately 3 ug. Researchers reported that healthy donors averaged about 11 million reads for CD4+ cells.

Study outcomes and limitations: Roughly 27 sequences, all CD8+ CDR3, were shared between patients and controls. No significant patient-versus-control difference appeared in CD8+ Simpson's diversity.

The chain recombines TRBV30 with TRBJ2-7; 8 nucleotides align to TRBD1. This receptor was taken from a human donor in good health, serving as a control. The sequencing input was sorted CD4+, CD8+, or CD8+CD57+ T cells (not recorded which) from PBMCs. The CDR3 is CAWGGQGLGGEQYF. CDR3 bases: TGTGCCTGGGGTGGACAGGGTTTAGGTGGCGAGCAGTACTTC.